The sequence of this T cell receptor (beta chain) was determined in a study of a mutant IDH1 vaccine in newly diagnosed glioma. Time point here: baseline, week 1 (first vaccination visit). Treatment specified: pre-vaccination baseline after standard-of-care therapy. Germline-derived CDR1 and CDR2 are LNHNV and YYDKDF (reference sequence). Trimming shortened V by 8 bases and J by 3 bases, and 18 bases separated the two germline ends. The CDR3 contains 15 residues. Clones were read by immunoSEQ multiplex PCR, and TCRdb kept only the in-frame ones, dropping some. Counted here are roughly 68,000 clones, less than 85% occurring once; the ten biggest clones make up more than 8%.

The receptor comes from a man between 50 and 59 years old with glioma. Specimen: PBMCs, collected from a glioma patient treated with radiotherapy, temozolomide or both. This sequence joins TRBV15 and TRBJ2-3; D is perhaps TRBD2 (5 bases). Written as DNA, the CDR3 is TGTGCCACCTCAGGAACAGCCGGGGAGACAGATACGCAGTATTTT. Its protein is CATSGTAGETDTQYF.